This T cell receptor (beta chain) originates from a study of blood T cell repertoires in COVID-19 (dated by TCRdb to the early 2020s). At the level of the whole study: The collaborator samples originated in the United States, Italy and Spain and spanned the acute and convalescent phases of COVID-19. The material from the prospective study consisted of cDNA or gDNA derived from T cells, B-cell-depleted T cells, or PBMCs. Deeply sampled blood TCRbeta repertoires from subjects exposed to, actively infected with, or recovered from COVID-19 were included in the dataset. A freely available public database, intended as a resource for researchers studying the immune response to SARS-CoV-2, is where the repertoires were released. Samples were obtained from the ongoing ImmuneRACE study (first 160 participants) and from 1,254 subjects provided by 6 global collaborators. The sample metadata nearly always contained a de-identified subject ID, COVID-19 status, age in years and sex. HLA class I and class II types, where available, came from metadata supplied by the sample provider rather than from assay-based typing. Study-level results and caveats: How much clinical and demographic metadata was included differed by source and by participant, and the metadata was provided uncurated.

Trimming accounts for 5 bases at V and 8 bases at J, while the number of junction bases matched to no gene is 15. According to the germline V gene (reference sequence), CDR1 reads SEHNR and CDR2 reads FQNEAQ. The CDR3 has 16 amino acids, counting the end cysteine and phenylalanine. CDR3 DNA is the only sequence kept; it has 48 bases, read in frame from the first base. A second Seattle source provided samples from volunteer blood donors who had recovered from COVID-19. The collaborating institutions used their own protocols to collect whole blood in K2EDTA tubes. For TCRbeta analysis, collaborators shipped samples as frozen whole blood, isolated PBMCs, or DNA extracted from either of those sample types. In regard to this clone: Its antigen specificity is not known. One base away there is no much larger clone; base qualities are not given.

The immunoSEQ Assay, a bias-controlled multiplex PCR, was used to amplify TCRbeta CDR3 regions from genomic DNA. On the authors' methods: Nucleated cell counts per sample were estimated from amplification of reference gene primers within the assay. To quantify the absolute abundance of each unique TCRbeta CDR3 rearrangement, sequence reads were collapsed and filtered. For each sample, productive Simpson clonality was calculated as the square root of Simpson's diversity index over productive rearrangements. TCRdb limited this immuneACCESS table to in-frame rearrangements with V and J called. A share of clones is missing; checked studies link under half to unresolved V genes, and the rest is unexplained. That table furnishes V, J and clone size, whereas the DNA furnished D and trimming. Here the sample has 300,000 to 400,000 clones; around 90% occur a single time. The leading ten clones occupy less than 3.5% of the sample.

Recombination linked TRBV7-9 to TRBJ1-2, with 9 bases in between that match TRBD1. Sequenced input: peripheral blood. The sequence came from a woman under 30 who had recovered from COVID-19. CDR3 region: CASSTRTGTGMNGYTF. The nucleotide sequence is given as TGTGCCAGCAGCACAAGGACCGGGACAGGGATGAACGGCTACACCTTC.